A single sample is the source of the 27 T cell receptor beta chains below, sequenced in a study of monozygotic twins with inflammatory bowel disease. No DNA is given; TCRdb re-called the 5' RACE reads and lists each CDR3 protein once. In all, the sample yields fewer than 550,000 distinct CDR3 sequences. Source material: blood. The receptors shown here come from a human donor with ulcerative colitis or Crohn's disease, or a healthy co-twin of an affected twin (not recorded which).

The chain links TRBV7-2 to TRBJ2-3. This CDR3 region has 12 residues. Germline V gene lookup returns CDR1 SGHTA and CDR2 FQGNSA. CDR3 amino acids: CASSPNVDTQYF.

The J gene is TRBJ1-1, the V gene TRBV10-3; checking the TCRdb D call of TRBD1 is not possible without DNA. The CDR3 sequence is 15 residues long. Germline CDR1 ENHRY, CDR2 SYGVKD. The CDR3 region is CAISGNRDVNTEAFF.

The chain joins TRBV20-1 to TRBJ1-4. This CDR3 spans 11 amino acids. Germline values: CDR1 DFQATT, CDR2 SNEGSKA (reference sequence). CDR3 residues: CSAPEDEKLFF.

CDR3 in amino acids: CASSLKQNTEAFF. The gene calls are TRBV5-1 and TRBJ1-1. This CDR3 is built from 13 residues. The germline V gene has CDR1 SGHRS and CDR2 YFSETQ.

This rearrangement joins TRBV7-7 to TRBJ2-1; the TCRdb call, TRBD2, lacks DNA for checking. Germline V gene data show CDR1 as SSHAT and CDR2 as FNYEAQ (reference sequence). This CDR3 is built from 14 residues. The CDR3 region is CASSSTSGSGEQFF.

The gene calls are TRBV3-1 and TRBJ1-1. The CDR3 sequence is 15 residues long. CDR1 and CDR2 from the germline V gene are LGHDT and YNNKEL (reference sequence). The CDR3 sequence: CASSHYGRVNTEAFF. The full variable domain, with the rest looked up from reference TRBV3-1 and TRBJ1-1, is DTAVSQTPKYLVTQMGNDKSIKCEQNLGHDTMYWYKQDSKKFLKIMFSYNNKELIINETVPNRFSPKSPDKAHLNLHINSLELGDSAVYFCASSHYGRVNTEAFFGQGTRLTVV.

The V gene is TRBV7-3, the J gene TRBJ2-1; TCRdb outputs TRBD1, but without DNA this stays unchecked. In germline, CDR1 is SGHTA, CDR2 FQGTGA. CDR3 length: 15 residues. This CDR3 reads CASSATGGGNNEQFF. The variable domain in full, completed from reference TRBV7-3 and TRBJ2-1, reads GAGVSQTPSNKVTEKGKYVELRCDPISGHTALYWYRQSLGQGPEFLIYFQGTGAADDSGLPNDRFFAVRPEGSVSTLKIQRTERGDSAVYLCASSATGGGNNEQFFGPGTRLTVL.

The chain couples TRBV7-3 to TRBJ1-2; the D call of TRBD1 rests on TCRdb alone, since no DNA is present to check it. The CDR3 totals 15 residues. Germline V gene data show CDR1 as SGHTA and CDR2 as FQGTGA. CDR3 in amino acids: CASSPGDRRKRAYTF.

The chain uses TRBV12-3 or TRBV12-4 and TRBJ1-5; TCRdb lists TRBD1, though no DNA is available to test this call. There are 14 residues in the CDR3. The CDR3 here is CASRKTGGYFPQHF.

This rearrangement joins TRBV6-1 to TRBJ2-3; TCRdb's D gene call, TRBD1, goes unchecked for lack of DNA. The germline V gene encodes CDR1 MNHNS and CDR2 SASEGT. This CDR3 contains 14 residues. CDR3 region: CASRRTGKTDTQYF.

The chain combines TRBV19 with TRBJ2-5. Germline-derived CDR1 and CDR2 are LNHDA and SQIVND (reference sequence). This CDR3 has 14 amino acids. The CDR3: CASSDTSHQETQYF. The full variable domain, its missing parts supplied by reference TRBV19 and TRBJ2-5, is DGGITQSPKYLFRKEGQNVTLSCEQNLNHDAMYWYRQDPGQGLRLIYYSQIVNDFQKGDIAEGYSVSREKKESFPLTVTSAQKNPTAFYLCASSDTSHQETQYFGPGTRLLVL.

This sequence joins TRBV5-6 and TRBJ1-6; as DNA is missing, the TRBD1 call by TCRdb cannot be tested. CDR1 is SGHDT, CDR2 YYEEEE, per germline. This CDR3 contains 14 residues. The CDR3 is CASSWAGGNSPLHF.

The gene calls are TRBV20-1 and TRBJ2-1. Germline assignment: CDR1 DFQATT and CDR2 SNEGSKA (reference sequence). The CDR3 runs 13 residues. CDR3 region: CSRYGSSYNEQFF.

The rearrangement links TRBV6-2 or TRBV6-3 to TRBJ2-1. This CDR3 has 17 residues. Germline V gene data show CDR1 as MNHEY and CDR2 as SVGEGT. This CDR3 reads CASSYTTDGRIYNEQFF.

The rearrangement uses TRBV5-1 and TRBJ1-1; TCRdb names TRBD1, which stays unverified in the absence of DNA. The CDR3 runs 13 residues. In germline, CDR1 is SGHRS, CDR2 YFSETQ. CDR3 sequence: CASSYGGETEAFF.

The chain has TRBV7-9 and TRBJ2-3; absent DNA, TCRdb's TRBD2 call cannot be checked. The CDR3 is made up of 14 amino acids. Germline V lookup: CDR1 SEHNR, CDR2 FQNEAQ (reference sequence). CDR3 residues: CASNGGIAADTQYF.

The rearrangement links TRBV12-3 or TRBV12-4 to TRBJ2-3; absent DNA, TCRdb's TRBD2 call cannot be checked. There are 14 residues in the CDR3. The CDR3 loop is CASSLGPVAETQYF.

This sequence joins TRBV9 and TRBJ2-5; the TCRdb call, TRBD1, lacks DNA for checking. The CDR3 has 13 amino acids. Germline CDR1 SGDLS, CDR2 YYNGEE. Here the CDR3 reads CASTLTGSETQYF.

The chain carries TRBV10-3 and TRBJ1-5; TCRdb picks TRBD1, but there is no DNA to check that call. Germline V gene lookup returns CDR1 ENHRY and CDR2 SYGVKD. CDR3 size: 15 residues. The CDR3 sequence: CAISVGDSYNQPQHF.

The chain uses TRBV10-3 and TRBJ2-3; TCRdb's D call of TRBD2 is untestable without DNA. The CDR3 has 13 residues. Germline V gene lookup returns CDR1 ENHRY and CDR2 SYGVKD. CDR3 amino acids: CAILASRTDTQYF.

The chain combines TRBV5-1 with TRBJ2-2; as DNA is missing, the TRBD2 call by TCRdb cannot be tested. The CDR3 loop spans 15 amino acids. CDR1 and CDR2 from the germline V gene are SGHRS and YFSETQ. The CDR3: CASSFGKPGGGELFF.

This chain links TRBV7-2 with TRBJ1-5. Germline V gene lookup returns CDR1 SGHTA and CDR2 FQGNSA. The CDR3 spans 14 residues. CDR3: CASSFSGGSQPQHF.

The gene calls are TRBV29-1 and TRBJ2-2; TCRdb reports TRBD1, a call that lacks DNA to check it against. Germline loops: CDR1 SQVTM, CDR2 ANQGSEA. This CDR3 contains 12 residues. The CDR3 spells CSARGFNGELFF.

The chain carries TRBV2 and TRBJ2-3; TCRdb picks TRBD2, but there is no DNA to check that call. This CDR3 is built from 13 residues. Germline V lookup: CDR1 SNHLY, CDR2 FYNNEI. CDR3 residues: CASSWDLLDTQYF.

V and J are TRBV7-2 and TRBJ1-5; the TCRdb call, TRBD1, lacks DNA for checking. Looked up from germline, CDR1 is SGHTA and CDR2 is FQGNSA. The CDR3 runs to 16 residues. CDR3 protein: CASTEQVPSSNQPQHF. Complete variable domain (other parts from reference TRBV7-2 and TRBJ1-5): GAGVSQSPSNKVTEKGKDVELRCDPISGHTALYWYRQSLGQGLEFLIYFQGNSAPDKSGLPSDRFSAERTGGSVSTLTIQRTQQEDSAVYLCASTEQVPSSNQPQHFGDGTRLSIL.

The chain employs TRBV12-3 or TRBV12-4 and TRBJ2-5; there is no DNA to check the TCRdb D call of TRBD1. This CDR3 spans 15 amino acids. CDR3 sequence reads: CASTLVGTGQETQYF.

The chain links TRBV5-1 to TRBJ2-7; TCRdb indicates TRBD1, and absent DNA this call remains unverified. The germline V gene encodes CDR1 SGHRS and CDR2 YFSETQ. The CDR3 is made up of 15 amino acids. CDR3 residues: CASSLFPGQTYEQYF.